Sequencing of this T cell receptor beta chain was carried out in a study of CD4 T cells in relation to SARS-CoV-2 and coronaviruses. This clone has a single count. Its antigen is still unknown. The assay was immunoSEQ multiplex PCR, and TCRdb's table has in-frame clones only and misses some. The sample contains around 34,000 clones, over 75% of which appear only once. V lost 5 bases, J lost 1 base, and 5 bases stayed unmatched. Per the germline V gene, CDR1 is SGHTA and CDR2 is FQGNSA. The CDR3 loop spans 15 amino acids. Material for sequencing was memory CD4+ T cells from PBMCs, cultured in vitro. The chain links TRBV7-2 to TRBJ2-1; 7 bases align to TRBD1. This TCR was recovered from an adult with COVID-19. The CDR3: CASSRDRESYNEQFF. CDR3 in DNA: TGTGCCAGCAGCCGTGACAGGGAGTCCTACAATGAGCAGTTCTTC.